The 17 T cell receptor beta chains in this list originate from one sample, sequenced in a study of neurological immune-mediated disorders. In TCRdb, the 5' RACE reads were re-called with MiXCR into one record per CDR3 protein. The sample lists about 60,000 distinct CDR3 sequences, approximately 3.1% occurring once. The sample consisted of PBMCs. These receptors were taken from a woman between 55 and 75 years old with multiple sclerosis.

This clonotype showed up many times. The J gene is TRBJ1-1, the V gene TRBV2; the D gene is possibly TRBD1 (5 bases). The germline V gene has CDR1 SNHLY and CDR2 FYNNEI. The V and J ends lost 6 bases and 1 base respectively, with 9 bases between them. CDR3 size: 13 residues. This chain's CDR3 is CASRGGGNTEAFF. The CDR3 coding sequence is TGTGCCAGCAGGGGGGGGGGGAACACTGAAGCTTTCTTT.

The sample holds many counts of this clonotype. The rearrangement uses TRBV27 and TRBJ1-4; the D is unclear. This CDR3 has 13 residues. The V and J ends lost 5 bases and 1 base respectively, with 5 bases between them. Germline loops: CDR1 MNHEY, CDR2 SMNVEV (reference sequence). The chain's CDR3 is CASSPLTNEKLFF. The CDR3 DNA is TGTGCCAGCAGTCCGTTAACTAATGAAAAACTGTTTTTT.

By share, this clonotype counts as medium-sized. The V and J genes are TRBV5-1 and TRBJ2-7; D possibly uses TRBD1 or TRBD2 (5 bases each). Looked up from germline, CDR1 is SGHRS and CDR2 is YFSETQ. Trimming stripped 0 bases from V and 2 bases from J, with 15 bases between. This CDR3 has 16 residues. The CDR3 protein is CASSLGLGPSTYEQYF. CDR3 coding DNA: TGCGCCAGCAGCTTGGGGTTGGGACCGTCCACCTACGAGCAGTACTTC.

This clonotype was seen at least ten times. The chain links TRBV20-1 to TRBJ2-1; D is uncertain. This CDR3 is built from 11 residues. V shed 4 bases and J shed 6 bases, with 7 bases lying between them. CDR1 DFQATT and CDR2 SNEGSKA come from the germline V gene (reference sequence). The CDR3 reads CSAKGSNEQFF. In DNA, the CDR3 is TGCAGTGCTAAGGGAAGCAATGAGCAGTTCTTC.

This clonotype was picked up many times. The genes are TRBV10-3 and TRBJ2-7; 8 nucleotides agree with TRBD1. The junction had 6 bases not matched to a gene; V was cut back by 5 bases and J by 3 bases. Germline CDR1 is ENHRY and CDR2 is SYGVKD. There are 14 residues in the CDR3. The DNA for the CDR3 is TGTGCCATCAGTAAAAGACAGGGGAACTACGAGCAGTACTTC. Translating it yields CAISKRQGNYEQYF.

At least ten counts were recorded for this clonotype. The V gene is TRBV12-3 or TRBV12-4, the J gene TRBJ1-6, with TRBD1 matching 7 bases. The CDR3 has 15 residues. Trimming removed 5 bases from V and 9 bases from J; junction bases left unmatched: 10. The CDR3 sequence is CASSSRRQGTSPLHF. The CDR3 nucleotides are TGTGCCAGCAGTAGCCGTAGACAGGGAACTTCACCCCTCCACTTT.

This clonotype was detected many times. V is TRBV4-2 and J is TRBJ2-1; no reliable D call. Germline loops: CDR1 LGHNA, CDR2 YNFKEQ. The CDR3 runs to 17 residues. Trimming pared 1 base from V and 5 bases from J, leaving 18 bases between. The CDR3 spells CASSQVSDWTFHNEQFF. DNA of the CDR3: TGTGCCAGCAGCCAAGTGTCCGACTGGACGTTTCACAATGAGCAGTTCTTC.

This clonotype came up many times. The chain employs TRBV20-1 and TRBJ2-5; TRBD2 aligns across 9 bases. V was clipped by 0 bases and J by 5 bases; unmatched bases: 13. CDR1 and CDR2 from the germline V gene are DFQATT and SNEGSKA (reference sequence). The CDR3 runs to 17 residues. DNA of the CDR3: TGCAGTGCTAGAGATCCCTCGGCGGGGGGGCCTCGGGAGACCCAGTACTTC. The encoded protein is CSARDPSAGGPRETQYF.

This clonotype occurred many times. The genes are TRBV7-8 and TRBJ2-3, with TRBD1 matching over 8 bases. The CDR3 extends over 18 amino acids. V shed 5 bases and J 6 bases; nucleotides not matched to a gene: 19. The germline CDR1 and CDR2 sequences are SGHVS and FQNEAQ. The CDR3 here is CASSPPRRQGFQSDTQYF. In DNA form, the CDR3 reads TGTGCCAGCAGCCCACCTAGGAGACAGGGGTTTCAGTCGGATACGCAGTATTTT.

This clonotype was observed many times. The rearrangement links TRBV29-1 to TRBJ2-2; D is uncertain. Trimming stripped 3 bases from V and 7 bases from J, with 9 bases between. CDR3 length: 12 residues. The germline V gene has CDR1 SQVTM and CDR2 ANQGSEA. CDR3 region: CSVEGWRGELFF. The DNA of the CDR3 is TGCAGCGTTGAGGGTTGGCGCGGGGAGCTGTTTTTT.

By share, this clonotype ranks as medium-sized (0.01 to 0.1%). The rearrangement joins TRBV7-8 to TRBJ1-1, with 8 bases fitting TRBD1. In germline, CDR1 is SGHVS, CDR2 FQNEAQ. J lost 1 base, V lost 2 bases, and 9 bases had no gene match. The CDR3 is 17 amino acids. CDR3 in DNA: TGTGCCAGCAGCTTACGGACAGGGCTTTTGGGGAACACTGAAGCTTTCTTT. This translates into CASSLRTGLLGNTEAFF.

As regards this clonotype: A much larger clone differs from this one at a single base, so this may be a read error. The rearrangement links TRBV4-2 to TRBJ2-7; D gene ambiguous. Germline loops: CDR1 LGHNA, CDR2 YNFKEQ. Trimming removed 2 bases at V and 0 bases at J, with 2 bases between. This CDR3 is 12 amino acids long. The CDR3 DNA sequence: TGTGCCAGCAGCCAAAACTCCTACGAGCAGTACGTC. Translation: CASSQNSYEQYV.

This clonotype appeared many times. The gene calls are TRBV11-2 and TRBJ1-6; D not resolved. CDR1 is SGHAT and CDR2 is FQNNGV in the germline V gene. This CDR3 contains 14 residues. V was pared by 5 bases and J by 10 bases, with 15 bases between. The CDR3 coding sequence is TGTGCCAGCAGCCCAGTTTCTGGGAAGTCACCCCTCCACTTT. As protein: CASSPVSGKSPLHF.

Ten or more counts support this clonotype. V usage is TRBV20-1 and J usage is TRBJ2-7; D gene unclear. CDR1 and CDR2 from the germline V gene are DFQATT and SNEGSKA (reference sequence). This CDR3 is built from 15 residues. V was trimmed by 6 bases and J by 5 bases, leaving 23 bases between them. In DNA, the CDR3 is TGCAGTGCAGAACCTAAGGGAAGAGGACGGAACGAGCAGTACTTC. It codes for CSAEPKGRGRNEQYF.

This clonotype was detected many times. The CDR3 DNA is TGTGCCATCGGACAGGGATTTACCGGGGAGCTGTTTTTT. Amino acids: CAIGQGFTGELFF. The genes are TRBV10-3 and TRBJ2-2; TRBD1 agrees at 8 bases. Germline trimming cut 8 bases from V and 5 bases from J; bases unmatched to any gene: 4. In germline, CDR1 is ENHRY, CDR2 SYGVKD. The CDR3 is 13 amino acids.

This clonotype was seen ten or more times. The chain is built from TRBV7-2 and TRBJ1-4, with 7 bases fitting TRBD1. The germline CDR1 and CDR2 sequences are SGHTA and FQGNSA. V trimming: 4 bases; J trimming: 2 bases; junction bases outside the gene matches: 4. The CDR3 covers 15 residues. This chain's CDR3 is CASSSQGGTNEKLFF. CDR3 sequence (DNA): TGTGCCAGCAGCTCTCAAGGGGGCACTAATGAAAAACTGTTTTTT.

This clonotype was recorded many times. The rearrangement uses TRBV20-1 and TRBJ1-5; 8 bases are a match to TRBD1. With V trimmed by 2 bases and J by 6 bases, 6 bases remained unmatched. This CDR3 has 14 residues. Germline CDR1 DFQATT, CDR2 SNEGSKA (reference sequence). The CDR3 loop reads CSARIGTGRQPQHF. Written as DNA, the CDR3 is TGCAGTGCTAGAATCGGGACAGGCCGTCAGCCCCAGCATTTT.